Presented here are 27 T cell receptor beta chains from one specimen sequenced in a study of blood T cell repertoires in COVID-19. The assay was immunoSEQ multiplex PCR, and TCRdb's table has in-frame clones only and misses some. The table includes 90,000 to 100,000 clones, 85% detected once. Sequencing used peripheral blood. The origin of the receptors is an older man with acute or convalescent COVID-19.

CDR3 amino acids: CAWSVLGVEQYF. The CDR3 coding sequence is TGTGCCTGGAGTGTACTCGGGGTCGAGCAGTACTTC. The V gene is TRBV30, the J gene TRBJ2-7; the D gene is possibly TRBD2 (5 bases). The V end lost 0 bases, the J end lost 6 bases, and 9 bases lay between the germline ends. The CDR3 is 12 residues long. The germline gives CDR1 GTSNPN, CDR2 SVGIG (reference sequence).

The chain has TRBV4-1 and TRBJ2-7, with D possibly matching TRBD2 (5 bases). Trimming shortened V by 0 bases and J by 0 bases, and 18 bases separated the two germline ends. Germline-derived CDR1 and CDR2 are MGHRA and YSYEKL. The CDR3 extends over 18 amino acids. As DNA, the CDR3 is TGCGCCAGCAGCCAAGATAGAGGGAGAGACACCTACTCCTACGAGCAGTACTTC. Protein product: CASSQDRGRDTYSYEQYF.

The J gene is TRBJ1-1, the V gene TRBV19, with 8 nucleotides matching TRBD1. The CDR3 consists of 15 residues. Looked up from germline, CDR1 is LNHDA and CDR2 is SQIVND (reference sequence). J lost 6 bases, V lost 3 bases, and 9 bases had no gene match. Here the CDR3 reads CASSMPRQGRAEAFF. The CDR3 bases are TGTGCCAGTAGTATGCCCCGACAGGGGCGGGCTGAAGCTTTCTTT.

The chain joins TRBV5-1 to TRBJ2-5, with 9 bases aligning to TRBD1. After removal of 0 bases from V and 5 bases from J, the junction contained 8 bases not matched to a gene. The CDR3 runs to 16 residues. Looked up from germline, CDR1 is SGHRS and CDR2 is YFSETQ. CDR3 DNA sequence: TGCGCCAGCAGCTTGGCCGCGGGGACAGGGATCGAGACCCAGTACTTC. This translates into CASSLAAGTGIETQYF.

The J gene is TRBJ2-5, the V gene TRBV10-3, with 12 bases lining up with TRBD2. Germline lookup yields CDR1 ENHRY and CDR2 SYGVKD. The CDR3 spans 17 residues. The V and J ends lost 6 bases and 5 bases, in that order; junction bases with no gene match: 13. The CDR3 reads CAIRGGTSGPLRETQYF. DNA for the CDR3: TGTGCCATCAGAGGCGGGACTAGCGGGCCTCTCCGGGAGACCCAGTACTTC.

V gene TRBV28 combines with J gene TRBJ1-6; D remains unclear. V shed 3 bases and J shed 7 bases, with 4 bases lying between them. There are 12 residues in the CDR3. Germline-derived CDR1 and CDR2 are MDHEN and SYDVKM. CDR3 in amino acids: CASSFGNSPLHF. The DNA of the CDR3 is TGTGCCAGCAGTTTCGGGAATTCACCCCTCCACTTT.

The rearrangement links TRBV14 to TRBJ2-2; 8 nucleotides align to TRBD1. CDR3 length: 18 residues. V lost 3 bases and J lost 4; bases outside the gene matches: 13. The germline CDR1 and CDR2 sequences are SGHDN and FVKESK. CDR3 amino acids: CASSHRTTGGRSTGELFF. The CDR3 DNA follows: TGTGCCAGCAGCCATCGAACTACAGGGGGGAGGAGCACCGGGGAGCTGTTTTTT. The whole variable domain, remainder taken from reference TRBV14 and TRBJ2-2, is EAGVTQFPSHSVIEKGQTVTLRCDPISGHDNLYWYRRVMGKEIKFLLHFVKESKQDESGMPNNRFLAERTGGTYSTLKVQPAELEDSGVYFCASSHRTTGGRSTGELFFGEGSRLTVL.

The chain joins TRBV19 to TRBJ2-2, with D possibly TRBD2 on 7 matching bases. V lost 7 bases to trimming and J lost 0 bases, with 15 bases between them. Looked up from germline, CDR1 is LNHDA and CDR2 is SQIVND (reference sequence). CDR3 length: 16 amino acids. Here the CDR3 DNA reads TGTGCCAGTACCCTATCGGGGGGCGCGAACACCGGGGAGCTGTTTTTT. Translated: CASTLSGGANTGELFF.

The chain combines TRBV3-1 (or the pseudogene TRBV3-2) with TRBJ2-2; TRBD1 matches at 11 bases. The CDR3 runs to 16 residues. Trimming cost V 10 bases and J 5 bases; bases outside gene matches: 12. The germline gives CDR1 LGHDT, CDR2 YNNKEL (reference sequence). The CDR3 sequence: CATERMGQGGTGELFF. CDR3 DNA sequence: TGTGCCACCGAAAGGATGGGACAGGGGGGGACCGGGGAGCTGTTTTTT.

The chain employs TRBV24-1 and TRBJ1-2; 8 bases are a match to TRBD1. Germline trimming cut 2 bases from V and 4 bases from J; bases unmatched to any gene: 5. The germline V gene encodes CDR1 KGHDR and CDR2 SFDVKD. The CDR3 consists of 15 residues. In DNA, the CDR3 is TGTGCCACCAGTGATTCGGGGACAGGCGTCTATGGCTACACCTTC. It codes for CATSDSGTGVYGYTF.

The V and J genes are TRBV5-1 and TRBJ2-5, with TRBD2 matching 9 bases. The CDR3 sequence is 15 residues long. CDR1 SGHRS and CDR2 YFSETQ come from the germline V gene. Trimming removed 2 bases from V and 1 base from J; junction bases left unmatched: 3. CDR3 sequence: CASSFGGGGQETQYF. The CDR3, as DNA: TGCGCCAGCAGCTTTGGCGGGGGGGGCCAAGAGACCCAGTACTTC.

The rearrangement uses TRBV28 and TRBJ1-1; maybe TRBD1 (5 bases). CDR1 is MDHEN and CDR2 is SYDVKM in the germline V gene. The CDR3 spans 12 residues. V lost 6 bases and J 5 bases, leaving 10 bases between the germline ends. The CDR3: CASRAGWTEAFF. For the CDR3, the DNA is TGTGCCAGCAGGGCAGGGTGGACTGAAGCTTTCTTT.

The V gene is TRBV9, the J gene TRBJ1-1; D is unclear. In germline, CDR1 is SGDLS, CDR2 YYNGEE. The CDR3 length is 15 residues. V was clipped by 0 bases and J by 3 bases, with 12 bases between them. The CDR3 spells CASSVGPGGDTEAFF. The CDR3 DNA follows: TGTGCCAGCAGCGTAGGGCCAGGCGGGGACACTGAAGCTTTCTTT. The full variable domain, rest sourced from reference TRBV9 and TRBJ1-1, is DSGVTQTPKHLITATGQRVTLRCSPRSGDLSVYWYQQSLDQGLQFLIQYYNGEERAKGNILERFSAQQFPDLHSELNLSSLELGDSALYFCASSVGPGGDTEAFFGQGTRLTVV.

The CDR3: CASSPGGLAGEGEQFF. In nucleotides, the CDR3 is TGTGCCAGCAGCCCCGGCGGCCTAGCGGGAGAAGGTGAGCAGTTCTTC. The chain has TRBV5-4 and TRBJ2-1, with 10 bases that match TRBD2. The CDR3 length is 16 residues. J was trimmed by 9 bases and V by 4 bases; bases with no gene match: 13. Germline V gene lookup returns CDR1 SGHNT and CDR2 YYREEE (reference sequence).

The chain recombines TRBV15 with TRBJ1-4, with 10 positions matching TRBD1. With V trimmed by 3 bases and J by 6 bases, 10 bases remained unmatched. The CDR3 consists of 17 residues. Germline V gene sequence: CDR1 LNHNV, CDR2 YYDKDF (reference sequence). The CDR3 reads CATSRGTGQGRYEKLFF. The CDR3 DNA reads TGTGCCACCAGCAGGGGGACGGGACAGGGGAGATATGAAAAACTGTTTTTT.

This clone showed up just once. The CDR3 DNA sequence: TGTGCCAGCAGTTCCGGGGAGGGGAGGGCGTACGAGCAGTACTTC. Translating it yields CASSSGEGRAYEQYF. V usage is TRBV28 and J usage is TRBJ2-7; 7 bases fit TRBD2. The CDR3 has 15 amino acids. CDR1 and CDR2 (germline): MDHEN, SYDVKM. The V segment lost 4 bases and the J segment 4 bases; nucleotides outside the gene matches: 10.

The gene calls are TRBV27 and TRBJ2-7; D possibly corresponds to TRBD1 (5 bases). CDR1 is MNHEY, CDR2 SMNVEV, per germline (reference sequence). The CDR3 totals 13 residues. V shed 6 bases and J shed 6 bases, with 15 bases lying between them. CDR3 sequence (DNA): TGTGCCAGCAGCCCCGACAGTGATCGCGAGCAGTACTTC. It yields the protein CASSPDSDREQYF.

In DNA form, the CDR3 reads TGCGCCAGCAGCTCGGGACAGCAAGAGACCCAGTACTTC. Residues: CASSSGQQETQYF. The genes are TRBV5-1 and TRBJ2-5; 7 bases fit TRBD1. This CDR3 spans 13 amino acids. The germline CDR1 and CDR2 sequences are SGHRS and YFSETQ. V lost 3 bases to trimming and J lost 2 bases; unmatched junction nucleotides: 1.

This chain joins TRBV19 and TRBJ2-7; 7 nucleotides align to TRBD1. CDR3 size: 15 residues. Germline CDR1 is LNHDA and CDR2 is SQIVND (reference sequence). V lost 2 bases to trimming and J lost 4 bases; unmatched junction nucleotides: 8. Here the CDR3 DNA reads TGTGCCAGTAGTATAAGGACAGGACCCCTTTACGAGCAGTACTTC. Its protein product is CASSIRTGPLYEQYF.

In DNA, the CDR3 is TGTGCCAGCAGCCTAACCTCGAATGAAAAACTGTTTTTT. It codes for CASSLTSNEKLFF. The gene calls are TRBV5-5 and TRBJ1-4; the D is unclear. The CDR3 has 13 residues. In germline, CDR1 is SGHKS, CDR2 YYEKEE (reference sequence). V lost 4 bases and J lost 5, with 9 bases in between.

This rearrangement joins TRBV5-3 to TRBJ2-7; 8 nucleotides line up with TRBD2. TRBV5-3 is placed among ORFs of uncertain function. The CDR3 is made up of 13 amino acids. The trim removed 4 bases at V and 4 bases at J, leaving 4 bases unmatched. The CDR3 DNA reads TGTGCCAGAAGCCCGGCGGGGGGATACGAGCAGTACTTC. Translated: CARSPAGGYEQYF.

The rearrangement uses TRBV19 and TRBJ2-5, with TRBD2 identical over 8 bases. CDR3 length equals 13 residues. Germline lookup yields CDR1 LNHDA and CDR2 SQIVND (reference sequence). As DNA, the CDR3 is TGTGCTACAGCCAGGGCGGGGGGAGAGACCCAGTACTTC. Protein: CATARAGGETQYF.

The chain combines TRBV7-6 with TRBJ1-1; a weak D match, TRBD1 (6 bases). V was clipped by 4 bases and J by 1 base, with 13 bases between them. CDR3 length equals 15 residues. Germline V CDR1 and CDR2: SGHVS, FNYEAQ. The CDR3 DNA is TGTGCCAGCAGCTCAGAAACGGGACAGAACACTGAAGCTTTCTTT. It specifies CASSSETGQNTEAFF.

V is TRBV6-5 and J is TRBJ1-6; D perhaps matches TRBD1 (5 bases). The V gene's germline CDR1 is MNHEY and CDR2 SVGAGI. The CDR3 spans 13 residues. Between the trimmed V and J ends, which lost 5 bases and 9 bases, there was a span of 11 bases. CDR3 protein: CASSTGGVSPLHF. The CDR3 DNA follows: TGTGCCAGCAGTACAGGTGGCGTTTCACCCCTCCACTTT.

This chain joins TRBV21-1 and TRBJ2-6; the table's D call TRBD1 went unverified against the DNA. TRBV21-1 is noted as a pseudogene. CDR3 length: 16 amino acids. The CDR3 is CASSKKPRGGANVLTF. CDR3 coding DNA: TGTGCCAGCAGCAAAAAACCTAGGGGTGGGGCCAACGTCCTGACTTTC.

V and J are TRBV9 and TRBJ2-1; 8 bases are shared with TRBD2. V lost 4 bases and J lost 2; bases outside the gene matches: 8. CDR1 and CDR2 from the germline V gene are SGDLS and YYNGEE. The length of the CDR3 is 16 residues. This chain's CDR3 is CASSPGLERTYNEQFF. The CDR3 DNA sequence: TGTGCCAGCAGCCCGGGACTAGAAAGGACCTACAATGAGCAGTTCTTC.

The rearrangement links TRBV5-1 to TRBJ1-2, with D uncertain. CDR3 length: 16 amino acids. Germline values: CDR1 SGHRS, CDR2 YFSETQ. The V end lost 3 bases, the J end lost 0 bases, and 15 bases lay between the germline ends. The CDR3 DNA is TGCGCCAGCAGCTCCGGGGAGCCGATAGCTAACTATGGCTACACCTTC. Translated: CASSSGEPIANYGYTF.